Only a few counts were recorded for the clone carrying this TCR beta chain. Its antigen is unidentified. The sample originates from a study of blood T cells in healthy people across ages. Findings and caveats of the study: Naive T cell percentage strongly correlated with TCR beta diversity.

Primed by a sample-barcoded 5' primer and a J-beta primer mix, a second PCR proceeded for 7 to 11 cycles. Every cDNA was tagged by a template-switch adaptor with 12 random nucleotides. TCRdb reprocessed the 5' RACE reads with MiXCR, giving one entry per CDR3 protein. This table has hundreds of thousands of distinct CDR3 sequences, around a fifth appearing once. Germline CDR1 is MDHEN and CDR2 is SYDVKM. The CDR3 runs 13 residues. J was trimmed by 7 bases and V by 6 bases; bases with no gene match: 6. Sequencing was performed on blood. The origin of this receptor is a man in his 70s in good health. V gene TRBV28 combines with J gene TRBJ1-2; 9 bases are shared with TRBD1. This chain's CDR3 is CASRQTGGTGYTF. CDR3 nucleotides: TGTGCCAGCAGACAAACAGGGGGCACTGGCTACACCTTC.